These 14 T cell receptor beta chains share one sample of origin, sequenced in a study of tumor-infiltrating lymphocytes in primary liver carcinoma. Reverse transcription of about 0.5 ug total RNA with a constant-region primer produced TCR beta cDNA. Three-round nested multiplex PCR performed with slightly modified ARM-PCR produced the TCR beta libraries. With TRBV1-TRBV30 forward primers and a C-beta reverse primer, the first two PCR rounds were run for 10 to 11 cycles each. In TCRdb, the multiplex PCR reads were re-called with MiXCR into one record per CDR3 protein. This table has some 320,000 distinct CDR3 sequences, 65% appearing once. Out of unsorted whole blood came the blood RNA, and germline DNA was extracted as well. Sequencing input: peripheral blood. Receptors originate from a man aged 35-49 years with primary liver carcinoma and hepatitis B virus infection.

A remark on this clonotype: A read error may explain this, as a much larger clone is one base away. The chain couples TRBV6-6 to TRBJ2-7, with 12 bases lining up with TRBD2. Germline loops: CDR1 MNHNY, CDR2 SVGAGI (reference sequence). CDR3 length: 16 residues. V shed 5 bases and J 5 bases; nucleotides not matched to a gene: 10. CDR3 sequence (DNA): TGTGCCAGCAGTGAAGTAAGGACTAGCGGGAACAACGAGCAGTACTTC. Translated: CASSEVRTSGNNEQYF.

Points on this clonotype: At one end the junction does not follow the germline gene, possibly because of a read error. The CDR3: CASSSRGVGSYNEQSF. CDR3 DNA sequence: TGTGCCAGCAGTTCCCGAGGGGTGGGGTCCTACAATGAGCAGTCCTTC. This chain links TRBV6-2 or TRBV6-3 with TRBJ2-1; perhaps D is TRBD1 or TRBD2 (5 bases each). The V gene's germline CDR1 is MNHEY and CDR2 SVGEGT. This CDR3 spans 16 amino acids.

A note on this clonotype: A clone one base away is much larger, so this may be a read error. V gene TRBV29-1 combines with J gene TRBJ2-1; tentatively, D is TRBD1 (6 bases). The germline gives CDR1 SQVTM, CDR2 ANQGSEA. CDR3 length: 14 residues. CDR3 DNA: TGCAGCGTTGAGCCAAGACAGGCCTACGATGAGCAGTTCTTC. Its protein product is CSVEPRQAYDEQFF.

CDR3 amino acids: CASSLASGRSTDTQYF. The CDR3, as DNA: TGCGCCAGCAGCTTGGCTAGCGGGAGATCCACAGATACGCAGTATTTT. The chain links TRBV5-1 to TRBJ2-3; 10 positions agree with TRBD2. V dropped 0 bases and J dropped 2; count of bases not matched to a gene: 3. The CDR3 has 16 amino acids. Germline values: CDR1 SGHRS, CDR2 YFSETQ.

Note on this clonotype: A much larger clone differs by one base, so this may be a read error. CDR3 amino acids: CVSSNSWGIRGSNQPQHF. In DNA, the CDR3 is TGTGTCAGCAGTAACAGCTGGGGTATTAGGGGTAGCAATCAGCCCCAGCATTTT. The rearrangement links TRBV6-2 or TRBV6-3 to TRBJ1-5; weak D call: TRBD1 (5 bases). The CDR3 is made up of 18 amino acids. The V gene's germline CDR1 is MNHEY and CDR2 SVGEGT.

Comment on this clonotype: The missing conserved phenylalanine or tryptophan at the end of this CDR3 makes a read error likely. V is TRBV11-2 and J is TRBJ2-1; D may be TRBD1 (5 bases). The CDR3 sequence is 15 residues long. The V gene's germline CDR1 is SGHAT and CDR2 FQNNGV. The V and J ends lost 4 bases and 9 bases respectively, with 19 bases between them. The CDR3 DNA reads TGTGCCAGCAGCTCCGCCCTGGGGCTCCGTGGTGAGCAGTTCTGC. Amino acids: CASSSALGLRGEQFC.

The chain recombines TRBV5-5 with TRBJ2-7; 7 bases map to TRBD1. V lost 5 bases to trimming and J lost 3 bases; unmatched junction nucleotides: 11. Germline V gives CDR1 SGHKS, CDR2 YYEKEE (reference sequence). This CDR3 spans 15 amino acids. The CDR3 spells CASSPLQGPYYEQYF. CDR3 DNA sequence: TGTGCCAGCAGTCCCTTACAGGGGCCTTACTACGAGCAGTACTTC.

With respect to this clonotype: A clone one base away is much larger, so this may be a read error. This sequence joins TRBV4-3 and TRBJ2-7; 9 bases map to TRBD1. With 0 bases clipped from V and 5 bases from J, the junction kept 11 bases outside the gene matches. The CDR3 has 17 amino acids. Per germline, CDR1 LGHNA and CDR2 YSLEER. CDR3 coding DNA: TGCGCCAGCAGCCAAGATCACAGGGGGCGATCACCCCACGAGCAGTACTTC. This translates into CASSQDHRGRSPHEQYF.

This clonotype showed up just once. With a much larger clone just one base away, this may be a read error. The V call is TRBV5-4, the J call TRBJ1-5; the D gene is possibly TRBD1 (5 bases). The V gene lost 4 bases and the J gene lost 4 bases, with 9 bases spanning the gap. The CDR3 covers 13 residues. CDR1 and CDR2 (germline): SGHNT, YYREEE (reference sequence). CDR3 loop: CASSETENQPQHF. The CDR3 DNA follows: TGTGCCAGCAGCGAGACAGAAAATCAGCCCCAGCATTTT. The variable domain in full, with the rest retrieved from reference TRBV5-4 and TRBJ1-5, is ETGVTQSPTHLIKTRGQQVTLRCSSQSGHNTVSWYQQALGQGPQFIFQYYREEENGRGNFPPRFSGLQFPNYSSELNVNALELDDSALYLCASSETENQPQHFGDGTRLSIL.

The rearrangement uses TRBV29-1 and TRBJ2-7; TRBD1 matches 9 bases. This CDR3 contains 13 residues. Trimming removed 7 bases from V and 6 bases from J; junction bases left unmatched: 10. Per the germline V gene, CDR1 is SQVTM and CDR2 is ANQGSEA. The CDR3 is CSAGDRDRGEQYF. Here the CDR3 DNA reads TGCAGCGCCGGGGACAGGGATCGCGGCGAGCAGTACTTC.

Comment on this clonotype: A much larger clone is a single base away; this may be a read error. The rearrangement joins TRBV28 to TRBJ1-1; D uncertain. Per germline, CDR1 MDHEN and CDR2 SYDVKM. V lost 5 bases, J lost 7 bases, and 14 bases lay in between. The CDR3 is 13 residues long. The DNA of the CDR3 is TGTGCCAGCAGTATACTGGTGAAGATTGAAGCTTTCTTT. It translates to CASSILVKIEAFF.

On this clonotype: Sequence at one end of the junction differs from germline and may be a read error. The chain uses TRBV29-1 and TRBJ2-2, with 10 bases matching TRBD1. Germline assignment: CDR1 SQVTM and CDR2 ANQGSEA. The CDR3 consists of 14 residues. This CDR3 reads CSVDDRGLSGELLF. The CDR3 DNA reads as TGCAGCGTTGACGACAGGGGGCTATCCGGGGAGCTGCTTTTT.

About this clonotype itself: This may be a read error, as it is one base from a much larger clone. The V and J genes are TRBV12-3 or TRBV12-4 and TRBJ1-2; a weak D match, TRBD1 (5 bases). CDR3 length: 13 residues. The CDR3 loop reads CVSSLRGESGYTF. The CDR3 DNA is TGTGTCAGCAGTTTACGGGGGGAAAGTGGCTACACCTTC.

On this clonotype itself: At one boundary the junction diverges from the germline segment, which might be a read error. V usage is TRBV10-2 and J usage is TRBJ2-7; D gene uncertain. The CDR3 has 11 residues. Germline CDR1 reads WSHSY; CDR2 reads SAAADI. The CDR3 region is CSSSSGYEQYF. The DNA of the CDR3 is TGCTCCAGCAGTTCTGGCTACGAGCAGTACTTC.